This record covers a single T cell receptor beta chain. The data were obtained in a study of shared T cell receptors in the human thymus. This CDR3 spans 13 amino acids. Looked up from germline, CDR1 is SEHNR and CDR2 is FQNEAQ (reference sequence). V was shortened by 1 base and J by 5 bases, with 8 bases between the two germline ends. Assay: immunoSEQ multiplex PCR; the TCRdb copy retains only in-frame clones and omits some. The data contain about 660,000 clones, about 90% of them singletons. These data were also filed under a second study, of human thymus T cells. According to that study: Related research described thymic repertoires that were highly overlapping among unrelated individuals.

This clonotype was sampled from a boy under two years old with a congenital heart defect. The V gene is TRBV7-9, the J gene TRBJ1-2; unclear D gene. Sequenced material: thymocytes. CDR3 nucleotide sequence: TGTGCCAGCAGCTTAGGGGCCGCGTATGGCTACACCTTC. It codes for CASSLGAAYGYTF.